Described below is a single T cell receptor beta chain sequence and its context. The assay was immunoSEQ multiplex PCR, and TCRdb's table has in-frame clones only and misses some. The repertoire holds 47,000 or so clones, roughly 89% seen once, with around 5% in the top ten. The data were taken from a study of T cell changes during pregnancy in multiple sclerosis. Per germline, CDR1 SNHLY and CDR2 FYNNEI. Deletions cut 6 bases from V and 6 bases from J, with 11 bases between. This CDR3 contains 13 residues. The TCR was taken from a female donor in good health, enrolled as a control in a pregnancy study. The gene calls are TRBV2 and TRBJ1-4, with D possibly TRBD1 on 6 matching bases. Sequences were derived from peripheral blood, sampled after pregnancy. The CDR3: CASSEGEDEKLFF. CDR3 in DNA: TGTGCCAGCAGCGAGGGGGAAGATGAAAAACTGTTTTTT.